The present entry profiles one TCR beta chain with its context. No cognate antigen has been identified for it. Base-call qualities are not available, and no considerably larger clone is one nucleotide away. The cysteine opens and the phenylalanine closes a CDR3 of 11 amino acids. The retained sequence is limited to the CDR3, 33 bases, with the frame set at the first base. V gives up 2 bases and J gives up 2 bases, and the segment between their germline ends measures 3 bases. Based on the germline V gene, the CDR1 and CDR2 sequences are SQVTM and ANQGSEA. Libraries were made using RT-PCR. These reads were obtained on a NextSeq 550. TCRdb applied fastp at Q25 and MiXCR to the public reads, then kept only in-frame beta chains. Rows are unified per CDR3 protein, each entry keeping the most common DNA and genes. The sample profile shows approximately 150,000 distinct CDR3 sequences; about 32% of them were found once. The ten largest account for less than 3.5% of the sample.

The sample originates from a study of patients and donors after allogeneic stem cell transplantation (dated by TCRdb to 2019 to 2021). The rearranged segments are TRBV29-1 and TRBJ2-5; no D segment can be confidently identified. This TCR was recovered from a human donor who was either an allogeneic HSCT recipient or a stem cell or donor lymphocyte infusion donor (not recorded which). It is not recorded whose cells these are; they may come from a transplant donor. The sequencing input was blood, either unsorted or a sorted T cell fraction (not recorded which). Read as DNA, the sequence is TGCAGCGTTGAACGGCAAGAGACCCAGTACTTC. It translates to CSVERQETQYF.